A selection of T cell receptor beta chains follows, all from one sample in a study of control samples from healthy donors and cancer patients. Using immunoSEQ multiplex PCR, the repertoire was profiled, and TCRdb retains in-frame clones only, with some absent. The table includes 90,000 to 100,000 clones, 75% to 85% detected once. Source material: blood. The origin of the receptors is a woman aged 30 to 39 in good health. Each CDR3 is given with its conserved first and last residue. The D gene is left open where the match is weak. Clone size appears in some rows only: once, few, many, or a class for an expanded clone.

d_gene	v_gene	abundance	j_gene	CDR3nt	CDR3aa
.	TRBV7-2	once	TRBJ1-2	TGTGCCAGCAGCTTAGCGTTCGGTGGACAGCAGGATGGCTACACCTTC	CASSLAFGGQQDGYTF
.	TRBV11-2	once	TRBJ2-2	TGTGCCAGCAGCTTAGGGTGGGCCGGGGAGCTGTTTTTT	CASSLGWAGELFF
.	TRBV20-1	.	TRBJ1-2	TGCAGTGCTAGTTTGGGGAAAATCGATGGCTACACCTTC	CSASLGKIDGYTF
.	TRBV7-2	.	TRBJ2-7	TGTGCCAGCAGCCTATCCCGCGCCGCCTACGAGCAGTACTTC	CASSLSRAAYEQYF
.	TRBV18	.	TRBJ2-5	TGTGCCAGCTCACCAACCCGTCATGTAGAGACCCAGTACTTC	CASSPTRHVETQYF
.	TRBV2	.	TRBJ2-3	TGTGCCAGCACTGCTACGGGGCTAGATACGCAGTATTTT	CASTATGLDTQYF
TRBD1	TRBV2	few	TRBJ2-3	TGTGCCAGTACTAGACAGGGGCTAAACACAGATACGCAGTATTTT	CASTRQGLNTDTQYF
.	TRBV7-2	.	TRBJ2-5	TGTGCCAGCAGCTTAGGTCTGGGGGAGACCCAGTACTTC	CASSLGLGETQYF
TRBD1	TRBV19	once	TRBJ1-6	TGTGCCAGTAGTACCGGGACAGGCTTTCATTCACCCCTCCACTTT	CASSTGTGFHSPLHF
.	TRBV6-5	once	TRBJ1-2	TGTGCCAGCAGTAACCCAGCTAACTATGGCTACACCTTC	CASSNPANYGYTF
.	TRBV9	.	TRBJ1-3	TGTGCCAGCAGCGTAGGTCGAGGGAGTCGGAACACCATATATTTT	CASSVGRGSRNTIYF
TRBD2	TRBV4-1	.	TRBJ2-1	TGCGCCAGCAGCCAAGAGGCTAGCGGGGGGGAGAGCTCCTACAATGAGCAGTTCTTC	CASSQEASGGESSYNEQFF
TRBD1	TRBV5-1	.	TRBJ2-3	TGCGCCAGCAGCTTGGACAGGGGTGATACGCAGTATTTT	CASSLDRGDTQYF
TRBD2	TRBV5-5	.	TRBJ2-5	TGTGCCAGCAGCTTTGATCTAGCGGGGGGGCGGGAGACCCAGTACTTC	CASSFDLAGGRETQYF
.	TRBV12-5	.	TRBJ1-1	TGTGCTAGTGGTTTAGTCAGGATCGGGTACACTGAAGCTTTCTTT	CASGLVRIGYTEAFF
.	TRBV21-1	few	TRBJ2-1	TGTGCCAGCACACTTAGATGCGAGCAGTTCTTC	CASTLRCEQFF
.	TRBV11-1	.	TRBJ1-1	TGTGCCAGCAGCTTGGACGGCCTGAACACTGAAGCTTTCTTT	CASSLDGLNTEAFF
.	TRBV5-1	.	TRBJ1-2	TGCGCCAGCAGCATGTTGGACAGACCTTCTAACTATGGCTACACCTTC	CASSMLDRPSNYGYTF
.	TRBV5-1	.	TRBJ2-3	TGCGCCAGCAGCCCTGCCGGGGGTAGCACAGATACGCAGTATTTT	CASSPAGGSTDTQYF
.	TRBV19	once	TRBJ2-5	TGTGCCACAGGCGTGGGGGAGACCCAGTACTTC	CATGVGETQYF
TRBD1	TRBV5-1	.	TRBJ1-2	TGCGCCAGCAGCCCCCTAACGACAGGGTCTGATGGCTACACCTTC	CASSPLTTGSDGYTF
TRBD2	TRBV19	.	TRBJ2-3	TGTGCCAGTAGTATAGCCCTCTCTAGCGGGGGTAGCACAGATACGCAGTATTTT	CASSIALSSGGSTDTQYF
TRBD1	TRBV18	.	TRBJ2-7	TGTGCCAGCTCACCCGGGACAGGGTCCTCCTACGAGCAGTACTTC	CASSPGTGSSYEQYF
.	TRBV2	.	TRBJ1-5	TGTGCCAGCAGTGTAAGAGGAGGCGCCCAGCATTTT	CASSVRGGAQHF
.	TRBV11-2	.	TRBJ2-7	TGTGCCAGCAGCCGGGCGAACTCCTACGAGCAGTACTTC	CASSRANSYEQYF
TRBD1	TRBV18	.	TRBJ1-5	TGTGCCAGCTCAACGACAGGGAGTCAGCCCCAGCATTTT	CASSTTGSQPQHF
TRBD1	TRBV18	.	TRBJ2-7	TGTGCCAGCTCACCACCGGGACAGCGATCCTACGAGCAGTACTTC	CASSPPGQRSYEQYF
TRBD2	TRBV10-3	.	TRBJ2-3	TGTGCCACCCAAGCCCTAGCGGGGGGGCTCAGCACAGATACGCAGTATTTT	CATQALAGGLSTDTQYF
.	TRBV21-1	few	TRBJ1-6	TGTGCCAGCAGCAACCCGACAGGGGCGAGCTCCTATAATTCACCCCTCCACTTT	CASSNPTGASSYNSPLHF